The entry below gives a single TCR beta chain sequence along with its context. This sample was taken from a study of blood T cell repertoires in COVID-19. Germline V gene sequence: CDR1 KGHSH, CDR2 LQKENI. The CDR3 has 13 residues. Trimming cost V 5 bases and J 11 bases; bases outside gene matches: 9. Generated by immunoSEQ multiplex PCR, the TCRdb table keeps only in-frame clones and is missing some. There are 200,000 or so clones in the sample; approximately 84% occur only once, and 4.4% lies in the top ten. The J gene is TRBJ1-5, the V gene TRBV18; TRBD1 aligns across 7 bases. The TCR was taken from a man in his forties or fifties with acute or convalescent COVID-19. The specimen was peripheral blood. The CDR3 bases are TGTGCCAGCTCATTGGACGTAGGACAGGCCCAGCATTTT. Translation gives CASSLDVGQAQHF.